These T cell receptor beta chains were read from a single sample in a study of T-cell memory formation after mild COVID-19. TCRdb reprocessed the 5' RACE reads with MiXCR, giving one entry per CDR3 protein. The sample holds 580,000 or so distinct CDR3 sequences; 15% to 20% are singletons and the top ten take roughly 7.8%. Sequenced input: PBMCs or a T cell subset sorted from them (not recorded which). These receptors all stem from an adult woman who had mild COVID-19 (a few samples of this study predate the infection). Cell type and time point are not known. CDR3s include the opening cysteine and the closing phenylalanine or tryptophan. The order of the fields is V gene, clone size, J gene, D gene, CDR3 DNA, CDR3 protein. The D gene is left open where the match is weak. Size values are once, few and many counts, or a class for expanded clones, and some rows have none.

TRBV24-1	NA	TRBJ2-1	NA	TGTGCCACCAGTGATTCGAATGAGCAGTTCTTC	CATSDSNEQFF
TRBV6-2/TRBV6-3	many	TRBJ1-1	NA	TGTGCCAGCAGTTATGAGGGTAACACTGAAGCTTTCTTT	CASSYEGNTEAFF
TRBV18	NA	TRBJ1-1	TRBD1	TGTGCCAGCTCATTAGACCTCGGACAGGGGGCATCTGAAGCTTTCTTT	CASSLDLGQGASEAFF
TRBV24-1	NA	TRBJ1-2	NA	TGTGCCACCCAAGCAGACAGCCTCGACTATGGCTACACCTTC	CATQADSLDYGYTF
TRBV28	NA	TRBJ2-1	NA	TGTGCCAGCAGTCCACAGGGTTTTGGTGAGCAGTTCTTC	CASSPQGFGEQFF
TRBV3-1	few	TRBJ1-1	NA	TGTGCCAGCAGCCAAGATGGCAGGGAAACCGAACAGACTGAAGCTTTCTTT	CASSQDGRETEQTEAFF
TRBV9	NA	TRBJ2-3	NA	TGTGCCAGCAGCGTAGATGAGCATCTGGGTACAGATACGCAGTATTTT	CASSVDEHLGTDTQYF
TRBV9	few	TRBJ1-4	NA	TGTGCCAGCAGCGCTCGATCGGGCCTCAAGAGTGAAAAACTGTTTTTT	CASSARSGLKSEKLFF
TRBV5-1	NA	TRBJ1-1	NA	TGCGCCAGCAGCTTGGGGGGGGACCCTGAAGCTTTCTTT	CASSLGGDPEAFF
TRBV9	few	TRBJ2-1	TRBD1	TGTGCCAGCAGCGCGGAGGACAGGGGAAGCTCCTACAATGAGCAGTTCTTC	CASSAEDRGSSYNEQFF
TRBV11-3	few	TRBJ2-3	TRBD2	TGTGCCAGCAGCTCCCCGGCGGGAGCGGGGACAGATACGCAGTATTTT	CASSSPAGAGTDTQYF
TRBV3-1	NA	TRBJ2-7	NA	TGTGCCAGCAGCCACGGGGGTTCACAATTAGAGCAGTACTTC	CASSHGGSQLEQYF
TRBV12-3/TRBV12-4	NA	TRBJ2-3	TRBD2	TGTGCCAGCAGTTTCCAATTGACTAGCGGGAGTGCAGATACGCAGTATTTT	CASSFQLTSGSADTQYF
TRBV7-2	few	TRBJ2-7	NA	TGTGCCAGCAGCCCCCGTACGGGGTCTGTTGACTTC	CASSPRTGSVDF
TRBV7-2	few	TRBJ1-2	NA	TGTGCCAGCAGCTCCGGGTGGACAGACCTCTATGGCTACACCTTC	CASSSGWTDLYGYTF
TRBV2	few	TRBJ2-3	NA	TGTGCCAGCAATCCAGATACGCAGTATTTT	CASNPDTQYF
TRBV12-3/TRBV12-4	NA	TRBJ2-1	NA	TGTGCCAGCAGTTTACAGGGATCATACAATGAGCAGTTCTTC	CASSLQGSYNEQFF
TRBV7-6	NA	TRBJ2-5	TRBD2	TGTGCCAGCAGCTTAGTAGTGGCGGGAGTACTGGGAGAGACCCAGTACTTC	CASSLVVAGVLGETQYF
TRBV20-1	few	TRBJ1-1	TRBD1	TGCAGTGCTGGGGACAGTGGGGGGAACACTGAAGCTTTCTTT	CSAGDSGGNTEAFF
TRBV24-1	NA	TRBJ1-2	NA	TGTGCCACCAGTGATCGGCAGGTCGGAAAAGATGGCTACACCTTC	CATSDRQVGKDGYTF
TRBV12-3/TRBV12-4	few	TRBJ1-2	NA	TGTGCCAGCAGTCCCGGGACCCGGGATGGCTACACCTTC	CASSPGTRDGYTF
TRBV7-6	NA	TRBJ2-5	NA	TGTGCCAGCAGCTTAACGACAGCTCAAGAGACCCAGTACTTC	CASSLTTAQETQYF
TRBV12-5	NA	TRBJ2-5	NA	TGTGCTAGTGGCTCTTGGACACTCCAAGAGACCCAGTACTTC	CASGSWTLQETQYF
TRBV5-6	few	TRBJ2-5	TRBD1	TGTGCCAGCAGCCTGGAATTAGGGACAGAAGAGACCCAGTACTTC	CASSLELGTEETQYF
TRBV7-6	many	TRBJ1-1	NA	TGTGCCAGCAGCCGGGGGGGTTCGAACACTGAAGCTTTCTTT	CASSRGGSNTEAFF
TRBV10-3	NA	TRBJ2-5	TRBD1	TGTGCCATCGGGGACAGGGGGCACGGTTCTAAGGAGACCCAGTACTTC	CAIGDRGHGSKETQYF
TRBV12-3/TRBV12-4	few	TRBJ2-5	TRBD2	TGTGCCAGCAGTGGGACTAGCGGGAGAATAGAGACCCAGTACTTC	CASSGTSGRIETQYF
TRBV29-1	NA	TRBJ2-6	NA	TGCAGCGTTGAGGTGCACGGGGCCAACGTCCTGACTTTC	CSVEVHGANVLTF
TRBV5-1	many	TRBJ1-1	NA	TGCGCCAGCAGCTTGAACTTACAGATGAACACTGAAGCTTTCTTT	CASSLNLQMNTEAFF
TRBV24-1	few	TRBJ2-1	NA	TGTGCCACCAGTACATTAGCGTTAGGAGAGCAGTTCTTC	CATSTLALGEQFF
TRBV7-9	few	TRBJ1-1	NA	TGTGCCGCGGGCCCCGGGGGGGACACTGAAGCTTTCTTT	CAAGPGGDTEAFF
TRBV7-2	NA	TRBJ2-7	NA	TGTGCCAGCAGCTCTGGACTGTACACCTACGAGCAGTACTTC	CASSSGLYTYEQYF
TRBV20-1	few	TRBJ2-3	TRBD2	TGCAGTGCTAGACCTAGCGGGATGGGCACAGATACGCAGTATTTT	CSARPSGMGTDTQYF
TRBV5-1	many	TRBJ2-1	TRBD2	TGCGCCAGCAGCCCCGGACTAGCGGGGGGTAGGTCCTACAATGAGCAGTTCTTC	CASSPGLAGGRSYNEQFF
TRBV19	NA	TRBJ2-1	NA	TGTGCCAGTAGTATTGGGCTTAAGGGGCAGTTCTTC	CASSIGLKGQFF
TRBV19	NA	TRBJ2-1	NA	TGTGCCAGTAGTATAGGTATCTCTTACAATGAGCAGTTCTTC	CASSIGISYNEQFF
TRBV4-1	few	TRBJ1-1	NA	TGCGCCAGCAGCCAAGATGGTAAGGGACACACTGAAGCTTTCTTT	CASSQDGKGHTEAFF
TRBV5-1	NA	TRBJ2-5	TRBD2	TGCGCCAGCAGCCCGGGCTCCCTAGCGGGGGGTGAGACCCAGTACTTC	CASSPGSLAGGETQYF
TRBV2	NA	TRBJ1-1	TRBD1	TGTGCCAGCCAAGGACAGGGGGTATCTGAAGCTTTCTTT	CASQGQGVSEAFF
TRBV5-4	many	TRBJ1-4	TRBD1	TGTGCCAGCAGCTTTGGACAGGGGGCGAGGGAAAAACTGTTTTTT	CASSFGQGAREKLFF
TRBV3-1	few	TRBJ1-5	NA	TGTGCCAGCAGCCCTAGTTTGGTGAGCAATCAGCCCCAGCATTTT	CASSPSLVSNQPQHF
TRBV12-5	NA	TRBJ2-7	NA	TGTGCTACCCCTAGCGCGGAAAGCTCCTACGAGCAGTACTTC	CATPSAESSYEQYF
TRBV3-1	NA	TRBJ2-5	NA	TGTGCCAGCAGCCAACGACGCCTACAAGAGACCCAGTACTTC	CASSQRRLQETQYF